Listed below are T cell receptor beta chains from one sample, sequenced in a study of blood T cell repertoires in COVID-19. TCRdb's table, derived via immunoSEQ multiplex PCR, lists solely in-frame clones and lacks some. Of about 59,000 clones in the sample, roughly 70% were seen once. Sequencing input: peripheral blood. Receptors were obtained from a woman aged 45-65 years with active or convalescent COVID-19. CDR3s include the opening cysteine and the closing phenylalanine or tryptophan. A D gene is named only where the DNA matches it firmly. Clone size is given for some rows only: seen once, a few or many times, or a class if the clone is expanded.

TGTGCCACCAGCAGGGACCCGGTGGGGCTGAACACTGAAGCTTTCTTT	CATSRDPVGLNTEAFF	NA	TRBV15	TRBJ1-1	NA
TGTGCCAGTAAAGGGGACTCTGGGGCCAACGTCCTGACTTTC	CASKGDSGANVLTF	NA	TRBV19	TRBJ2-6	NA
TGTGCCAGCAGTCCCGGGGGATCCTCCTACAATGAGCAGTTCTTC	CASSPGGSSYNEQFF	NA	TRBV9	TRBJ2-1	NA
TGTGCCAGCAGTTTCAGGGAACATCAGCCCCAGCATTTT	CASSFREHQPQHF	NA	TRBV11-2	TRBJ1-5	NA
TGCAGCGTCGGGACAGGAGGTGGCGAGCAGTACTTC	CSVGTGGGEQYF	many	TRBV29-1	TRBJ2-7	TRBD1
TGTGCCAGCAGCTTACAGGGGGTCAACACTGAAGCTTTCTTT	CASSLQGVNTEAFF	NA	TRBV7-2	TRBJ1-1	TRBD1
TGTGCCAGCAGCCCCACGCGACAGGCTGTCGGGGAGCTGTTTTTT	CASSPTRQAVGELFF	many	TRBV7-6	TRBJ2-2	NA
TGTGCCAGCCACTTCGATGGCAGGGGCTATAATTCACCCCTCCACTTT	CASHFDGRGYNSPLHF	NA	TRBV27	TRBJ1-6	NA
TGTGCCAGTAGTTCCCCGGGACACCTGAACCAAGAGACCCAGTACTTC	CASSSPGHLNQETQYF	NA	TRBV19	TRBJ2-5	NA
TGCGCCAGTAGGGGCTCTGGTTCCTACAATGAGCAGTTCTTC	CASRGSGSYNEQFF	NA	TRBV5-1	TRBJ2-1	NA
TGTGCCAGCAGTCGACTAACTAGGGAGACCCAGTACTTC	CASSRLTRETQYF	NA	TRBV28	TRBJ2-5	NA
TGTGCCAGCACCCTAGGACAGGGAGTAGAAAAACTGTTTTTT	CASTLGQGVEKLFF	once	TRBV2	TRBJ1-4	TRBD1
TGTGCCAGTAGTATAGGAGGGTCCCGTCATCAGCCCCAGCATTTT	CASSIGGSRHQPQHF	NA	TRBV19	TRBJ1-5	NA
TGTGCCAGCAGCCCTCACCGTGGCGGGAAAAACACCGGGGAGCTGTTTTTT	CASSPHRGGKNTGELFF	NA	TRBV7-8	TRBJ2-2	NA
TGTGCCAGCACCACGGTTGCCCCCAATGAGCAGTTCTTC	CASTTVAPNEQFF	few	TRBV12-3/TRBV12-4	TRBJ2-1	NA
TGTGCCATCAGTGCCGGGAATCAGCCCCAGCATTTT	CAISAGNQPQHF	NA	TRBV10-3	TRBJ1-5	NA
TGTGCCAGCAGCTTAGAAGGACAAGGCCTCCAAGAGACCCAGTACTTC	CASSLEGQGLQETQYF	NA	TRBV7-6	TRBJ2-5	NA
TGTGCCACCAGTGACTGGGGACAGCAAGAGACCCAGTACTTC	CATSDWGQQETQYF	NA	TRBV24-1	TRBJ2-5	TRBD1
TGTGCCAGCAGTGAATGGGAGGGGTCCTACGAGCAGTACTTC	CASSEWEGSYEQYF	NA	TRBV2	TRBJ2-7	TRBD2
TGTGCCAGCAGCGTTGAGGGCACTGAAGCTTTCTTT	CASSVEGTEAFF	NA	TRBV9	TRBJ1-1	NA
TGCGCCAGCAGCCCCGGACTAGCGGCAGATACGCAGTATTTT	CASSPGLAADTQYF	NA	TRBV5-1	TRBJ2-3	TRBD2
TGCGCCAGCAGCGAACTAGCGGGCATAACCGGAGACTTC	CASSELAGITGDF	many	TRBV5-1	TRBJ2-7	TRBD2
TGTGCCAGCAGCCCAGGGGCCTACTACGAGCAGTACTTC	CASSPGAYYEQYF	few	TRBV7-2	TRBJ2-7	NA
TGTGCCAGCAGTGGACTAGCGGGAGGCCAAGAGCAGTACTTC	CASSGLAGGQEQYF	NA	TRBV6-6	TRBJ2-7	TRBD2
TGTGCCAGCACTGGCAACACTGAAGCTTTCTTT	CASTGNTEAFF	few	TRBV2	TRBJ1-1	NA
TGTGCCAGCAGTCCGACAGAACTAGCCAAAAACATTCAGTACTTC	CASSPTELAKNIQYF	few	TRBV2	TRBJ2-4	NA
TGTGCCAGCAGTTTAACGGGGAACTATGGCTACACCTTC	CASSLTGNYGYTF	NA	TRBV12-3/TRBV12-4	TRBJ1-2	NA
TGCGCCAGCAGCTTGGGGGGGCTAGCGGGAGGCCGTGGCTACGAGCAGTACTTC	CASSLGGLAGGRGYEQYF	NA	TRBV5-1	TRBJ2-7	TRBD2
TGTGCCAGCAGCCAGTCGACAGGGGGAAAGTTCTTC	CASSQSTGGKFF	once	TRBV3-1/TRBV3-2	TRBJ2-1	TRBD1
TGTGCCAGCAGCCCCCGTGGACTGGCGAACACCGGGGAGCTGTTTTTT	CASSPRGLANTGELFF	NA	TRBV28	TRBJ2-2	NA
TGTGCCAGTAGTCCCCCTTCCAATGAGCAGTTCTTC	CASSPPSNEQFF	NA	TRBV19	TRBJ2-1	NA
TGTGCCAGCAGCAATAGCGGGGGGACCGCTAACTATGGCTACACCTTC	CASSNSGGTANYGYTF	NA	TRBV7-9	TRBJ1-2	NA
TGCAGTGCTAGTGCGGACAACGCCCAGAACACTGAAGCTTTCTTT	CSASADNAQNTEAFF	NA	TRBV20-1	TRBJ1-1	NA
TGCGCCAGCCTTCTAACGGGAGGCACAGATACGCAGTATTTT	CASLLTGGTDTQYF	NA	TRBV5-1	TRBJ2-3	NA
TGTGCCAGCAGCCAAGTGGGGGGGAAAGACCACGAGCAGTACTTC	CASSQVGGKDHEQYF	NA	TRBV4-2	TRBJ2-7	TRBD2
TGTGCCAGCAGCCAAGTTGAGAATGAAAAACTGTTTTTT	CASSQVENEKLFF	NA	TRBV3-1/TRBV3-2	TRBJ1-4	NA
TGTGCCAGCAGCACGGACACGACACTCTACGAGCAGTACTTC	CASSTDTTLYEQYF	once	TRBV5-6	TRBJ2-7	NA
TGTGCCAGCAGCTTGGGGTTAGCGGGAGACGAGCAGTACTTC	CASSLGLAGDEQYF	once	TRBV5-4	TRBJ2-7	TRBD2
TGTGCCAGCAGCGTAGTGGGCAGACAGGGGGGGAACACTGAAGCTTTCTTT	CASSVVGRQGGNTEAFF	NA	TRBV9	TRBJ1-1	TRBD1
TGTGCCAGCAGCTCAGCGGGAGGGTCCTACGAGCAGTACTTC	CASSSAGGSYEQYF	many	TRBV5-8	TRBJ2-7	TRBD2
TGTGCCAGCAGCGTAGAGGGGGTCAGCTATTCCACCGGGGAGCTGTTTTTT	CASSVEGVSYSTGELFF	NA	TRBV9	TRBJ2-2	NA
TGCGCCAGCAGCTCCTCCCAGGGGCCTCTCTACGAGCAGTACTTC	CASSSSQGPLYEQYF	NA	TRBV5-1	TRBJ2-7	NA
TGTGCCAGCAGCTCAGGGACAGGGGACGAGCAGTTCTTC	CASSSGTGDEQFF	NA	TRBV11-3	TRBJ2-1	TRBD1
TGCGCCAGCAGCCCCGGGACAGGTGGAACTGAAGCTTTCTTT	CASSPGTGGTEAFF	NA	TRBV5-1	TRBJ1-1	TRBD1
TGTGCCAGCAGCCAAGAGGGCAGGGGAAATGAGCAGTTCTTC	CASSQEGRGNEQFF	NA	TRBV4-2	TRBJ2-1	NA